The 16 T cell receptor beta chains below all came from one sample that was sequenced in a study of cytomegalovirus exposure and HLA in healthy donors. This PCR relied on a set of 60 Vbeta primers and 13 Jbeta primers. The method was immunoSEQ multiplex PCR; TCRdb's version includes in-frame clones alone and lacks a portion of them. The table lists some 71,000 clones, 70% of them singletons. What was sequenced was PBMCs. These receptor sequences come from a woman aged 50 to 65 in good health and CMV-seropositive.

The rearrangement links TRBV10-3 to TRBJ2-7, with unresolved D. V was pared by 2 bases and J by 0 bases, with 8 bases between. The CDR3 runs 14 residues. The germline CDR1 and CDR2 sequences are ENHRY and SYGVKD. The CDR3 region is CAISENWSSYEQYF. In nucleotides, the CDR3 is TGTGCCATCAGTGAGAACTGGAGCTCCTACGAGCAGTACTTC.

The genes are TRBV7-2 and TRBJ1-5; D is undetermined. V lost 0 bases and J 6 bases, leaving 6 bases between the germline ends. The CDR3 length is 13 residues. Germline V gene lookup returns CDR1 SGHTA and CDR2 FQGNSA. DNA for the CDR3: TGTGCCAGCAGCTTAGCGGTCGGTCAGCCCCAGCATTTT. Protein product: CASSLAVGQPQHF. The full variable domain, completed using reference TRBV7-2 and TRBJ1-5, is GAGVSQSPSNKVTEKGKDVELRCDPISGHTALYWYRQSLGQGLEFLIYFQGNSAPDKSGLPSDRFSAERTGGSVSTLTIQRTQQEDSAVYLCASSLAVGQPQHFGDGTRLSIL.

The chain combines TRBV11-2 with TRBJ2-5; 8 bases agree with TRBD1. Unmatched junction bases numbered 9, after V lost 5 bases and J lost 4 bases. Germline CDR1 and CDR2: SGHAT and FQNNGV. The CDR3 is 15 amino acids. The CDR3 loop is CASSRNQGAAETQYF. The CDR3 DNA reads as TGTGCCAGCAGCAGGAATCAGGGGGCGGCAGAGACCCAGTACTTC.

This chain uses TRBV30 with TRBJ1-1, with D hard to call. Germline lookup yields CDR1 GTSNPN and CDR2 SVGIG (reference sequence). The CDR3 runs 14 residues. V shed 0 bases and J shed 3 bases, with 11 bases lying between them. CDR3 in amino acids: CAWSVPVLYTEAFF. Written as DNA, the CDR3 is TGTGCCTGGAGTGTACCGGTTCTCTACACTGAAGCTTTCTTT.

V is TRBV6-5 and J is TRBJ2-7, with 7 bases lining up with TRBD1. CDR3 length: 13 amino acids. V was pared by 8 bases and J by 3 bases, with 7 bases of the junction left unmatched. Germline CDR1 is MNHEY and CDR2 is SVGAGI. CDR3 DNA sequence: TGTGCCAGCCGAGCCGGGACAGACTACGAGCAGTACTTC. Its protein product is CASRAGTDYEQYF.

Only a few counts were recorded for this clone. CDR3 residues: CASSSGKQGAGGYTF. The CDR3 DNA sequence: TGTGCCAGCAGCTCTGGGAAACAGGGGGCGGGAGGCTACACCTTC. The V gene is TRBV13, the J gene TRBJ1-2; TRBD1 aligns across 9 bases. V shed 4 bases, J shed 8 bases, and the junction held 11 bases outside the gene matches. In germline, CDR1 is PRHDT, CDR2 FYEKMQ (reference sequence). CDR3 length: 15 amino acids.

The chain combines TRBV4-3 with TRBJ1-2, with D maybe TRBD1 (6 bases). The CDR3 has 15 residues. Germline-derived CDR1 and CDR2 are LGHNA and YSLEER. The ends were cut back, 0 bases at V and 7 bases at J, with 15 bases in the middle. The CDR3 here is CASSQETRQGSGYTF. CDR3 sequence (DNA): TGCGCCAGCAGCCAAGAAACTCGGCAGGGGTCTGGCTACACCTTC.

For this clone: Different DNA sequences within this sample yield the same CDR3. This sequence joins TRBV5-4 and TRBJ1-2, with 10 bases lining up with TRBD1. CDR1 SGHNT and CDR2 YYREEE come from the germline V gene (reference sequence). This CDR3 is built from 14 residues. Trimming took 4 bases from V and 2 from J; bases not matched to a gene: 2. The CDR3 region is CASSPGQGNYGYTF. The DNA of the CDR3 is TGTGCCAGCAGCCCGGGACAGGGGAACTATGGCTACACCTTC.

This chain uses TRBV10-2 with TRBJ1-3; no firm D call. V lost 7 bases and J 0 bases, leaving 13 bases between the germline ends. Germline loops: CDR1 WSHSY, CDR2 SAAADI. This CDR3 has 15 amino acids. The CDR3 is CASTTSGSSGNTIYF. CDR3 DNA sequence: TGCGCCAGCACCACTTCCGGGAGCTCTGGAAACACCATATATTTT.

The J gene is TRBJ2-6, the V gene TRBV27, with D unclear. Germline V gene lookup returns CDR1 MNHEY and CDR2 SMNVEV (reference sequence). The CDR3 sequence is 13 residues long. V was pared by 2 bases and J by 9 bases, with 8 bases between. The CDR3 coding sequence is TGTGCCAGCAGTTTAGCCTCAGACAACGTCCTGACTTTC. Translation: CASSLASDNVLTF.

The CDR3 spells CASSAGETDTQYF. CDR3 nucleotides: TGTGCCAGCAGTGCGGGGGAGACAGATACGCAGTATTTT. The rearrangement uses TRBV6-4 and TRBJ2-3, with a possible D match to TRBD2 (6 bases). From germline, CDR1 is MRHNA and CDR2 SNTAGT. The CDR3 extends over 13 amino acids. V lost 4 bases to trimming and J lost 3 bases, with 8 bases between them.

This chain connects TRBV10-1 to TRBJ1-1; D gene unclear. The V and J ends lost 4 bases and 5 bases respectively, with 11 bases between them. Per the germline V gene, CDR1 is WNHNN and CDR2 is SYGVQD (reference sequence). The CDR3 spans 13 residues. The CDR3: CASSVGRGTEAFF. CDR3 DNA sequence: TGCGCCAGCAGTGTCGGTCGCGGGACTGAAGCTTTCTTT.

CDR3 loop: CAISEQTQDNTDTQYF. The CDR3 coding sequence is TGTGCCATCAGTGAGCAGACACAGGACAACACAGATACGCAGTATTTT. This rearrangement joins TRBV10-3 to TRBJ2-3; a possible D gene is TRBD1 (5 bases). Per the germline V gene, CDR1 is ENHRY and CDR2 is SYGVKD. The germline V and J ends were trimmed by 2 bases and 2 bases, with 14 bases remaining between them. CDR3 length equals 16 residues.

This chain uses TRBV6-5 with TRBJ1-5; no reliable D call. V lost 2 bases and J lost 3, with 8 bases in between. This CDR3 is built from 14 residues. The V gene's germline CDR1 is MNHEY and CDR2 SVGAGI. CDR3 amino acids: CASSYRVDNQPQHF. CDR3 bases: TGTGCCAGCAGTTACCGGGTGGACAATCAGCCCCAGCATTTT.

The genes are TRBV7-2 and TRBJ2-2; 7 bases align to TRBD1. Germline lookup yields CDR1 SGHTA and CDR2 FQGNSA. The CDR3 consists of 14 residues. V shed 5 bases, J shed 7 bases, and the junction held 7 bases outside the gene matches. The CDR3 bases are TGTGCCAGCAGCCAACAGGGGTGGGGCGGGGAGCTGTTTTTT. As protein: CASSQQGWGGELFF.

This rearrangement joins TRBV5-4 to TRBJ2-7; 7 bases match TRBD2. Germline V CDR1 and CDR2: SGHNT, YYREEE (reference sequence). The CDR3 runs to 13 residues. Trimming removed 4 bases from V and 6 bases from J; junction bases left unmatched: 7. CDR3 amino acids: CASSRGLGGEQYF. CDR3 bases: TGTGCCAGCAGCCGAGGACTAGGTGGCGAGCAGTACTTC. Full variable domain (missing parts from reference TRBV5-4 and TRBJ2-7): ETGVTQSPTHLIKTRGQQVTLRCSSQSGHNTVSWYQQALGQGPQFIFQYYREEENGRGNFPPRFSGLQFPNYSSELNVNALELDDSALYLCASSRGLGGEQYFGPGTRLTVT.